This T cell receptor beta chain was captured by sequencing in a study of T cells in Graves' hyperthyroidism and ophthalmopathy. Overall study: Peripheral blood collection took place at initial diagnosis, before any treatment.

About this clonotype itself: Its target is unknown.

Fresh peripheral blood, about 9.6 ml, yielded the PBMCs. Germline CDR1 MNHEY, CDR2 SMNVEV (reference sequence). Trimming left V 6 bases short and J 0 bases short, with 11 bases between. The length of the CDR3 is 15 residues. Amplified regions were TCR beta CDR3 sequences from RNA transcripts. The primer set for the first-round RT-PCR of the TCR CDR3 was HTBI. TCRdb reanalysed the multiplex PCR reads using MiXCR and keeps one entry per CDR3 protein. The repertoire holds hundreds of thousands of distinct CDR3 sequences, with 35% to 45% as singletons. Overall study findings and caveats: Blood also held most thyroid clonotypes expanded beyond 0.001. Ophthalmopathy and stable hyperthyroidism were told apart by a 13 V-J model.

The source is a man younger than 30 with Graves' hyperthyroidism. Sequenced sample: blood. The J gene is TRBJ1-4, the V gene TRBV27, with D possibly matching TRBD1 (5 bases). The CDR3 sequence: CASSFPGTTNEKLFF. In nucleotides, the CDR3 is TGTGCCAGCAGCTTCCCAGGGACAACTAATGAAAAACTGTTTTTT.